The next 2 T cell receptor beta chains were all read from a single sample in a study of preoperative IRX-2 immunotherapy in early breast cancer. Data came from immunoSEQ multiplex PCR; TCRdb stores just in-frame clones and leaves some out. The sample holds 95,000 to 100,000 clones; 86% are singletons and the top ten take over 2%. Treatment in this sample: preoperative locoregional IRX-2 cytokine immunotherapy. This material consisted of tumor tissue, taken after IRX-2 immunotherapy. These receptors all come from a human donor with breast cancer.

This chain links TRBV12-5 with TRBJ2-1; D perhaps matches TRBD1 (5 bases). The CDR3 totals 15 residues. The V and J ends lost 2 bases and 2 bases respectively, with 10 bases between them. CDR1 and CDR2 (germline): LGHNT, FRNRAP. The chain's CDR3 is CASGLSGFPYNEQFF. As DNA, the CDR3 is TGTGCTAGTGGTTTGTCAGGGTTCCCCTACAATGAGCAGTTCTTC. Full variable domain (remainder filled in from reference TRBV12-5 and TRBJ2-1): DARVTQTPRHKVTEMGQEVTMRCQPILGHNTVFWYRQTMMQGLELLAYFRNRAPLDDSGMPKDRFSAEMPDATLATLKIQPSEPRDSAVYFCASGLSGFPYNEQFFGPGTRLTVL.

Here the CDR3 reads CASSPDKTNEQFF. CDR3 DNA sequence: TGTGCCAGCTCACCGGACAAGACGAATGAGCAGTTCTTC. The rearrangement uses TRBV18 and TRBJ2-1; tentative D call: TRBD1 (5 bases). The germline V gene encodes CDR1 KGHSH and CDR2 LQKENI. Between the trimmed V and J ends, which lost 3 bases and 7 bases, there was a span of 10 bases. CDR3 size: 13 residues.